This TCR beta chain emerged from a study of blood T cell repertoires in COVID-19. Looking at the study overall: The study drew acute and convalescent COVID-19 samples from the United States, Italy and Spain. The analysed material was cDNA or gDNA that came from T cells, B-cell-depleted T cells, or PBMCs.

Study processing details: Scientists estimated how many nucleated cells there were by amplifying reference gene primers. Assay: immunoSEQ multiplex PCR; the TCRdb copy retains only in-frame clones and omits some. V, J and clone size were drawn from that table, and D and trimming were deduced from the DNA. This table has about 250,000 clones, 70% to 90% appearing once. There are 15 residues in the CDR3. Germline assignment: CDR1 MNHEY and CDR2 SMNVEV (reference sequence). V lost 3 bases and J 8 bases, leaving 19 bases between the germline ends. The sequencing sample was made of peripheral blood. The V gene is TRBV27, the J gene TRBJ1-2, with D maybe TRBD1 (6 bases). This receptor was obtained from a man younger than 35 with active or convalescent COVID-19. CDR3 amino acids: CASSLIGSRGIGYTF. The CDR3 DNA sequence: TGTGCCAGCAGTTTGATAGGGAGCAGGGGTATCGGCTACACCTTC.